Listed here is a single T cell receptor (beta chain). This record belongs to a study of blood T cell repertoires in COVID-19. CDR1 and CDR2 from the germline V gene are MNHEY and SMNVEV (reference sequence). The ends were cut back, 3 bases at V and 11 bases at J, with 14 bases in the middle. CDR3 length: 13 amino acids. Assay: immunoSEQ multiplex PCR; the TCRdb copy retains only in-frame clones and omits some. The sample includes tens of thousands of clones, approximately 84% of them seen just once. What was sequenced was peripheral blood. The rearrangement joins TRBV27 to TRBJ1-3, with D hard to call. The clonotype was recovered from a middle-aged man with active COVID-19. The CDR3 nucleotides read TGTGCCAGCAGTTTGATAGGCCAGCGCCCCATATATTTT. Its protein is CASSLIGQRPIYF.